This T cell receptor (beta chain) came from a study of vaccination and CD4 T cells after COVID-19. About this clonotype itself: Its antigen is not known.

From germline, CDR1 is KGHSH and CDR2 LQKENI. The CDR3 has 16 residues. V dropped 2 bases and J dropped 8; count of bases not matched to a gene: 12. Treatment denoted: roughly 10-day PBMC culture with coronavirus spike peptide pools or control peptides (ViraFEST assay). Cultures used 2.1 million or so PBMCs per well, roughly 9.8 IU/ml IL-2 and about 10 ug/ml peptides. After culture for approximately nine days, isolation of CD4+ T cells was performed by negative selection. Cultured CD4+ T-cell DNA underwent Oncomine TCR Beta short-read sequencing. TCRdb re-analysed the PCR reads in MiXCR, keeping a single row per CDR3 protein. The sample consists of nearly 20,000 distinct CDR3 sequences, 46% of them appearing once.

The source is a human donor who had recovered from COVID-19. The source material was CD4+ T cells from blood, cultured in vitro, sampled after SARS-CoV-2 vaccination. The gene calls are TRBV18 and TRBJ1-5; 7 bases line up with TRBD1. For the CDR3, the DNA is TGTGCCAGCTCACCATCGCCGAACAGGGGAGGAAAGCCCCAGCATTTT. This sequence encodes CASSPSPNRGGKPQHF. The full variable domain, its missing parts supplied by reference TRBV18 and TRBJ1-5, is NAGVMQNPRHLVRRRGQEARLRCSPMKGHSHVYWYRQLPEEGLKFMVYLQKENIIDESGMPKERFSAEFPKEGPSILRIQQVVRGDSAAYFCASSPSPNRGGKPQHFGDGTRLSIL.